The 14 T cell receptor beta chains reported below all come from one sample, sequenced in a study of blood T cell repertoires in COVID-19. Only in-frame clones appear in the TCRdb table, and some are missing; sequencing was by immunoSEQ multiplex PCR. The table includes tens of thousands of clones, about 83% detected once. The specimen was peripheral blood. The receptors derive from a man aged 25 to 40 with COVID-19, enrolled during active disease.

This clone was recorded once. This rearrangement joins TRBV15 to TRBJ1-4, with D tentatively TRBD1 (6 bases). The CDR3 loop spans 16 amino acids. Germline values: CDR1 LNHNV, CDR2 YYDKDF (reference sequence). Trimming took off 4 bases at V and 6 bases at J, with 18 bases between the two ends. DNA of the CDR3: TGTGCCACCAGCACCGCCGGGGGGGCGAGTTATGAAAAACTGTTTTTT. Protein sequence: CATSTAGGASYEKLFF.

The chain combines TRBV5-1 with TRBJ1-1; D gene unclear. Germline loops: CDR1 SGHRS, CDR2 YFSETQ. The CDR3 runs 14 residues. V lost 5 bases and J lost 1, with 12 bases in between. The CDR3 DNA reads TGCGCCAGCAGTCATGCGACACAGAACACTGAAGCTTTCTTT. As protein: CASSHATQNTEAFF.

This chain connects TRBV6-4 to TRBJ1-2; 11 bases match TRBD1. After removal of 6 bases from V and 4 bases from J, the junction contained 7 bases not matched to a gene. The CDR3 contains 15 residues. The germline gives CDR1 MRHNA, CDR2 SNTAGT. CDR3 sequence: CASRPDRGLSYGYTF. The CDR3, as DNA: TGTGCCAGCAGGCCGGACAGGGGGCTTTCCTATGGCTACACCTTC.

The rearrangement links TRBV10-3 to TRBJ2-1; 9 bases are shared with TRBD1. CDR3 size: 15 residues. Per germline, CDR1 ENHRY and CDR2 SYGVKD. V lost 0 bases, J lost 8 bases, and 5 bases stayed unmatched. CDR3 sequence (DNA): TGTGCCATCAGTGAGTCGGGGACAGGGTCAGATGAGCAGTTCTTC. Translating it yields CAISESGTGSDEQFF.

This chain links TRBV29-1 with TRBJ2-5; 9 positions agree with TRBD2. The V gene end was trimmed by 3 bases and the J gene end by 4 bases; junction bases not matched to a gene: 3. CDR3 size: 13 residues. Germline-derived CDR1 and CDR2 are SQVTM and ANQGSEA. The CDR3 coding sequence is TGCAGCGTTGAGGTTAGCGGGAGAGAGACCCAGTACTTC. It yields the protein CSVEVSGRETQYF.

The V call is TRBV11-2, the J call TRBJ2-7; D gene unclear. The CDR3 is 16 residues long. V was cut by 1 base and J by 2 bases, with 15 bases left in between. Germline V lookup: CDR1 SGHAT, CDR2 FQNNGV. The CDR3 here is CASSLAGRVRAYEQYF. The CDR3 DNA reads TGTGCCAGCAGCTTAGCAGGCCGAGTGCGTGCCTACGAGCAGTACTTC.

The V gene is TRBV6-2 or TRBV6-3, the J gene TRBJ2-3; 9 nucleotides agree with TRBD2. The V segment lost 5 bases and the J segment 6 bases; nucleotides outside the gene matches: 15. Per the germline V gene, CDR1 is MNHEY and CDR2 is SVGEGT. The CDR3 totals 17 residues. The CDR3 DNA reads TGTGCCAGCAGTCTCTGGGGCTCGGCGGGAGGGCTGGATACGCAGTATTTT. It specifies CASSLWGSAGGLDTQYF.

The V and J genes are TRBV29-1 and TRBJ1-1, with D uncertain. Looked up from germline, CDR1 is SQVTM and CDR2 is ANQGSEA. This CDR3 is 14 amino acids long. V gave up 4 bases and J gave up 0 bases, with 12 bases separating them. The CDR3 protein is CSVVGRILNTEAFF. For the CDR3, the DNA is TGCAGCGTTGTGGGCAGAATCCTGAACACTGAAGCTTTCTTT. Full variable domain (missing parts from reference TRBV29-1 and TRBJ1-1): SAVISQKPSRDICQRGTSLTIQCQVDSQVTMMFWYRQQPGQSLTLIATANQGSEATYESGFVIDKFPISRPNLTFSTLTVSNMSPEDSSIYLCSVVGRILNTEAFFGQGTRLTVV.

The chain couples TRBV4-3 to TRBJ2-7; D possibly corresponds to TRBD1 (6 bases). Germline CDR1 is LGHNA and CDR2 is YSLEER. The CDR3 is 14 amino acids. V was cut by 1 base and J by 6 bases, with 13 bases left in between. Here the CDR3 DNA reads TGCGCCAGCAGCCAAGTACTGGGGGCAGGCGAGCAGTACTTC. Translating gives CASSQVLGAGEQYF.

A few counts support this clone. The rearrangement links TRBV7-6 to TRBJ2-2; TRBD1 agrees at 7 bases. The CDR3 loop spans 17 amino acids. Trimming at V came to 5 bases and at J to 0 bases, leaving 9 bases not matched to a gene. Germline V gene sequence: CDR1 SGHVS, CDR2 FNYEAQ. The CDR3: CASSLEGTATNTGELFF. DNA for the CDR3: TGTGCCAGCAGCCTAGAAGGGACAGCTACGAACACCGGGGAGCTGTTTTTT.

This clone appeared a single time. The chain recombines TRBV6-6 with TRBJ1-1; the D is unclear. The CDR3 is 13 residues long. Trimming shortened V by 5 bases and J by 6 bases, and 13 bases separated the two germline ends. In germline, CDR1 is MNHNY, CDR2 SVGAGI (reference sequence). The CDR3: CASSLQPSAEAFF. CDR3 nucleotides: TGTGCCAGCAGTCTACAGCCGTCCGCTGAAGCTTTCTTT.

The CDR3 DNA follows: TGTGCCAGCAGTGACAGGGTTCCCGGCTATGGCTACACCTTC. Amino acids: CASSDRVPGYGYTF. The chain uses TRBV28 and TRBJ1-2; TRBD1 matches at 7 bases. Trimming removed 5 bases from V and 4 bases from J; junction bases left unmatched: 7. CDR1 MDHEN and CDR2 SYDVKM come from the germline V gene. The CDR3 covers 14 residues.

This clone was seen only once. This rearrangement joins TRBV18 to TRBJ1-5, with D tentatively TRBD1 (6 bases). Trimming took off 8 bases at V and 0 bases at J, with 11 bases between the two ends. Germline V gene lookup returns CDR1 KGHSH and CDR2 LQKENI. The CDR3 extends over 14 amino acids. The DNA for the CDR3 is TGTGCCAGCGCCACAGGGAATAGCAATCAGCCCCAGCATTTT. It encodes CASATGNSNQPQHF.

The rearrangement uses TRBV19 and TRBJ2-3, with a weak D call TRBD2 (6 bases). V lost 6 bases and J lost 0, with 16 bases in between. The CDR3 consists of 16 residues. CDR1 is LNHDA, CDR2 SQIVND, per germline (reference sequence). CDR3 protein: CASSKTGTRSTDTQYF. The CDR3 DNA follows: TGTGCCAGTAGCAAAACCGGGACTCGAAGCACAGATACGCAGTATTTT. Together with reference TRBV19 and TRBJ2-3, the CDR3 gives the full variable domain: DGGITQSPKYLFRKEGQNVTLSCEQNLNHDAMYWYRQDPGQGLRLIYYSQIVNDFQKGDIAEGYSVSREKKESFPLTVTSAQKNPTAFYLCASSKTGTRSTDTQYFGPGTRLTVL.